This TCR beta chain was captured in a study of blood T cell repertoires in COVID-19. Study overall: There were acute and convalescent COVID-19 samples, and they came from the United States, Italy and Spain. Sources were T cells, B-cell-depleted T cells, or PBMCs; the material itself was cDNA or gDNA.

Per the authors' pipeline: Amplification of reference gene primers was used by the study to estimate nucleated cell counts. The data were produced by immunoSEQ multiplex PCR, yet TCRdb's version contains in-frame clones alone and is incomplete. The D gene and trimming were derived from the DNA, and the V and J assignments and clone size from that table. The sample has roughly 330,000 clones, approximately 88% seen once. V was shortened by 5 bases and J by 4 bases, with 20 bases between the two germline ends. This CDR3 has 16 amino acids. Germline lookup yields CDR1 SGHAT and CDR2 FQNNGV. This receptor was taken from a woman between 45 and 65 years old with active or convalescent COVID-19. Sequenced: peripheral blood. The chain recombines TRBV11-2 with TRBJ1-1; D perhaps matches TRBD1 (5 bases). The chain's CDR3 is CASSPIGRGRATEAFF. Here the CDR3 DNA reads TGTGCCAGCAGCCCGATTGGGAGGGGACGTGCCACTGAAGCTTTCTTT.